This T cell receptor (beta chain) was sequenced for a study of blood T cell repertoires in COVID-19. In the study overall: T cells, B-cell-depleted T cells, or PBMCs provided the cDNA or gDNA that served as material.

Per the original methods: It was from reference gene primer amplification that nucleated cell counts were estimated. TCRdb's copy holds only in-frame clones and misses some; the assay was immunoSEQ multiplex PCR. From that table come the V and J calls and clone size; the DNA was used to work out D and trimming. Of 100,000 or so clones listed, roughly 95% are singletons. This receptor was obtained from a human donor with active COVID-19. The donor label of this sample is uncertain. Sequenced: peripheral blood.

DNA for the CDR3: TGTGCCAGCAGTTTAGACAGGGGGCGAGGCTACACCTTC. It specifies CASSLDRGRGYTF. This chain connects TRBV6-5 to TRBJ1-2; TRBD1 agrees at 10 bases. Trimming cost V 4 bases and J 8 bases; bases outside gene matches: 4. Germline V gene lookup returns CDR1 MNHEY and CDR2 SVGAGI. The CDR3 is 13 amino acids.